Below, 18 T cell receptor beta chains from the same sample are listed, as sequenced in a study of blood T cell repertoires in COVID-19. Sequenced by immunoSEQ multiplex PCR; TCRdb stores in-frame clones only, minus some. The top ten clones hold about 4% of a sample with roughly 230,000 clones, approximately 85% of them seen once. The sequenced sample consisted of peripheral blood. These receptors all stem from a man aged 50-60 years with acute or convalescent COVID-19.

The chain couples TRBV28 to TRBJ2-3, with a possible D match to TRBD2 (6 bases). This CDR3 is built from 14 residues. Germline CDR1 MDHEN, CDR2 SYDVKM. The germline V and J ends were trimmed by 8 bases and 4 bases, with 16 bases remaining between them. CDR3 sequence: CASAPSLAPDTQYF. CDR3 sequence (DNA): TGTGCCAGCGCCCCCTCACTAGCCCCAGATACGCAGTATTTT.

The chain recombines TRBV19 with TRBJ2-7; D not resolved. CDR1 and CDR2 from the germline V gene are LNHDA and SQIVND (reference sequence). Trimming took off 2 bases at V and 1 base at J, with 9 bases between the two ends. This CDR3 region has 14 residues. The CDR3 DNA follows: TGTGCCAGTAGTATAACAGTTCTGTCCTACGAGCAGTACTTC. Its protein product is CASSITVLSYEQYF. The full variable domain, in which reference TRBV19 and TRBJ2-7 provide the parts outside the CDR3, is DGGITQSPKYLFRKEGQNVTLSCEQNLNHDAMYWYRQDPGQGLRLIYYSQIVNDFQKGDIAEGYSVSREKKESFPLTVTSAQKNPTAFYLCASSITVLSYEQYFGPGTRLTVT.

This rearrangement joins TRBV10-1 to TRBJ1-1; 10 bases agree with TRBD1. CDR1 and CDR2 from the germline V gene are WNHNN and SYGVQD (reference sequence). Unmatched junction bases numbered 4, after V lost 9 bases and J lost 9 bases. This CDR3 has 11 amino acids. The CDR3 protein is CASGDRGQAFF. CDR3 DNA: TGCGCCAGTGGGGACAGGGGCCAAGCTTTCTTT.

The V call is TRBV11-2, the J call TRBJ2-1; TRBD1 is a possible D gene (6 bases). The CDR3 spans 15 residues. With 4 bases removed from V and 3 bases from J, the gap between germline ends came to 13 bases. Germline V gives CDR1 SGHAT, CDR2 FQNNGV. CDR3 coding DNA: TGTGCCAGCAGCTCCGGACAGATGCTCTACAATGAGCAGTTCTTC. Translation gives CASSSGQMLYNEQFF.

This rearrangement joins TRBV15 to TRBJ2-1, with 9 bases that match TRBD2. Unmatched junction bases numbered 4, after V lost 1 base and J lost 6 bases. The CDR3 loop spans 15 amino acids. CDR1 is LNHNV, CDR2 YYDKDF, per germline (reference sequence). CDR3: CATSRAREGPNEQFF. The CDR3 DNA reads as TGTGCCACCAGCAGAGCGCGGGAGGGCCCCAATGAGCAGTTCTTC.

The chain employs TRBV7-9 and TRBJ2-5; D gene unclear. Trimming took off 5 bases at V and 1 base at J, with 5 bases between the two ends. The CDR3 has 12 residues. Germline CDR1 SEHNR, CDR2 FQNEAQ (reference sequence). CDR3 coding DNA: TGTGCCAGCAGCCGGGTCCAAGAGACCCAGTACTTC. Translating gives CASSRVQETQYF.

CDR3: CASSPIDYSNEQFF. The CDR3 coding sequence is TGTGCCAGCAGCCCAATAGATTACTCCAATGAGCAGTTCTTC. The chain couples TRBV2 to TRBJ2-1; D ambiguous. Germline V gene data show CDR1 as SNHLY and CDR2 as FYNNEI. Between the trimmed V and J ends, which lost 6 bases and 6 bases, there was a span of 15 bases. This CDR3 comprises 14 residues.

The genes are TRBV2 and TRBJ1-2, with a possible D match to TRBD1 (5 bases). V gave up 8 bases and J gave up 2 bases, with 15 bases separating them. The length of the CDR3 is 14 residues. Germline V CDR1 and CDR2: SNHLY, FYNNEI. CDR3 nucleotide sequence: TGTGCCAGCCGCTTTGGGGCGTCGAACTATGGCTACACCTTC. This codes for CASRFGASNYGYTF. Combining the CDR3 with reference TRBV2 and TRBJ1-2 gives the whole variable domain EPEVTQTPSHQVTQMGQEVILRCVPISNHLYFYWYRQILGQKVEFLVSFYNNEISEKSEIFDDQFSVERPDGSNFTLKIRSTKLEDSAMYFCASRFGASNYGYTFGSGTRLTVV.

The CDR3 spells CASSPTRANTGELFF. In nucleotides, the CDR3 is TGTGCCAGCAGCCCTACTAGAGCGAACACCGGGGAGCTGTTTTTT. This chain links TRBV7-2 with TRBJ2-2, with D possibly matching TRBD2 (5 bases). Germline V gene sequence: CDR1 SGHTA, CDR2 FQGNSA. This CDR3 comprises 15 residues. V was cut by 5 bases and J by 0 bases, with 10 bases left in between.

The genes are TRBV9 and TRBJ1-4; D may be TRBD1 (6 bases). CDR1 and CDR2 (germline): SGDLS, YYNGEE. V lost 0 bases and J 0 bases, leaving 18 bases between the germline ends. The CDR3 is 19 residues long. The CDR3 sequence is CASSVAEGGGEATNEKLFF. CDR3 in DNA: TGTGCCAGCAGCGTAGCGGAGGGGGGGGGAGAGGCAACTAATGAAAAACTGTTTTTT.

This chain uses TRBV5-1 with TRBJ1-6, with D tentatively TRBD1 (6 bases). Germline CDR1 SGHRS, CDR2 YFSETQ. This CDR3 is 14 amino acids long. Trimming removed 0 bases from V and 9 bases from J, with 10 bases in between. The CDR3 sequence is CASSLDRAISPLHF. CDR3 in DNA: TGCGCCAGCAGCTTGGACAGGGCCATTTCACCCCTCCACTTT.

The V call is TRBV7-9, the J call TRBJ2-5; tentatively, D is TRBD1 (7 bases). Per germline, CDR1 SEHNR and CDR2 FQNEAQ (reference sequence). The CDR3 loop spans 17 amino acids. V was shortened by 2 bases and J by 5 bases, with 21 bases between the two germline ends. This CDR3 is CASSLPALEGARETQYF. DNA for the CDR3: TGTGCCAGCAGCTTACCGGCTTTGGAGGGGGCGAGGGAGACCCAGTACTTC.

The rearrangement joins TRBV14 to TRBJ1-5, with D perhaps TRBD1 (6 bases). This CDR3 has 17 amino acids. CDR1 is SGHDN and CDR2 is FVKESK in the germline V gene. The V gene lost 4 bases and the J gene lost 1 base, with 17 bases spanning the gap. CDR3 residues: CASSRQAGRGSNQPQHF. In DNA, the CDR3 is TGTGCCAGCAGCCGACAAGCAGGGAGGGGGAGCAATCAGCCCCAGCATTTT. The full variable domain, rest sourced from reference TRBV14 and TRBJ1-5, is EAGVTQFPSHSVIEKGQTVTLRCDPISGHDNLYWYRRVMGKEIKFLLHFVKESKQDESGMPNNRFLAERTGGTYSTLKVQPAELEDSGVYFCASSRQAGRGSNQPQHFGDGTRLSIL.

This chain links TRBV13 with TRBJ2-5; D not resolved. Per the germline V gene, CDR1 is PRHDT and CDR2 is FYEKMQ (reference sequence). Between the trimmed V and J ends, which lost 6 bases and 5 bases, there was a span of 16 bases. The CDR3 is 14 amino acids. CDR3 DNA: TGTGCCAGCAGACCTAGATTAGACGCGGAGACCCAGTACTTC. Residues: CASRPRLDAETQYF.

V and J are TRBV2 and TRBJ1-1; TRBD1 might be the D (6 bases). This CDR3 region has 16 residues. From germline, CDR1 is SNHLY and CDR2 FYNNEI. V lost 0 bases and J lost 3, with 14 bases in between. CDR3 sequence reads: CASSEALMGGHTEAFF. CDR3 nucleotides: TGTGCCAGCAGTGAAGCGCTTATGGGGGGGCACACTGAAGCTTTCTTT.

V usage is TRBV18 and J usage is TRBJ2-2, with D perhaps matching TRBD1 (5 bases). V was pared by 2 bases and J by 0 bases, with 13 bases between. The CDR3 length is 17 residues. Germline CDR1 reads KGHSH; CDR2 reads LQKENI. In DNA, the CDR3 is TGTGCCAGCTCACCAAGAGCAAGACAGCCGAACACCGGGGAGCTGTTTTTT. This sequence encodes CASSPRARQPNTGELFF.

The chain joins TRBV6-5 to TRBJ2-1; 8 bases align to TRBD2. The CDR3 length is 14 residues. The germline V gene has CDR1 MNHEY and CDR2 SVGAGI. The V segment lost 6 bases and the J segment 6 bases; nucleotides outside the gene matches: 7. In DNA form, the CDR3 reads TGTGCCAGCAGACTAGATCGGGGGGGCAATGAGCAGTTCTTC. Translating it yields CASRLDRGGNEQFF.

The V call is TRBV20-1, the J call TRBJ2-1; weak D call: TRBD2 (5 bases). This CDR3 is 11 amino acids long. V was clipped by 6 bases and J by 5 bases, with 8 bases between them. Germline CDR1 DFQATT, CDR2 SNEGSKA (reference sequence). In DNA form, the CDR3 reads TGCAGTGCAACCGGGAACAATGAGCAGTTCTTC. The encoded protein is CSATGNNEQFF.